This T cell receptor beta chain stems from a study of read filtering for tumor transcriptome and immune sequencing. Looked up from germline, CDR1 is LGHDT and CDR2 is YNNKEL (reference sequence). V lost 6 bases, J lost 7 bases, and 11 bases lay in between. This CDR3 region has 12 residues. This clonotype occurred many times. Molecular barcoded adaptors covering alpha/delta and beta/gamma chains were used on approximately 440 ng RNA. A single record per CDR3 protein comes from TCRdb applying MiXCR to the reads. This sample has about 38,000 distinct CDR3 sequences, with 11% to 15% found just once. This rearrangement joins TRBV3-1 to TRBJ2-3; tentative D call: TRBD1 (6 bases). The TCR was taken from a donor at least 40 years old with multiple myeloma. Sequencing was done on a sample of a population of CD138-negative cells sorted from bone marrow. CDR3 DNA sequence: TGTGCCAGCAGTCCAGGGGCCCATACGCAGTATTTT. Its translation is CASSPGAHTQYF.